The sequence of this T cell receptor beta chain was determined in a study of monozygotic twins with cystic fibrosis. Regarding this clone: Antigen: not known.

The data were produced by immunoSEQ multiplex PCR, yet TCRdb's version contains in-frame clones alone and is incomplete. The sample comprises 30,000 to 35,000 clones, around 66% of which are singletons, and around 0.8% rests with the top ten. Study-level findings and limits: In 13 of 16 pairs, V gene usage was closest to the co-twin's. Unrelated CF individuals shared fewer identical clonotypes than monozygotic CF twins. Clonality was generally low (median approximately 0.0095), higher in the most severe patients.

CDR1 and CDR2 (germline): SGDLS, YYNGEE. The CDR3 runs to 14 residues. Trimming stripped 0 bases from V and 6 bases from J, with 13 bases between. The sequence was obtained from a girl aged 10-17 years with cystic fibrosis. The sample comprised blood. The V gene is TRBV9, the J gene TRBJ2-7; the D gene is possibly TRBD2 (5 bases). Here the CDR3 reads CASSVAGGVREQYF. The DNA for the CDR3 is TGTGCCAGCAGCGTAGCCGGAGGCGTACGCGAGCAGTACTTC.